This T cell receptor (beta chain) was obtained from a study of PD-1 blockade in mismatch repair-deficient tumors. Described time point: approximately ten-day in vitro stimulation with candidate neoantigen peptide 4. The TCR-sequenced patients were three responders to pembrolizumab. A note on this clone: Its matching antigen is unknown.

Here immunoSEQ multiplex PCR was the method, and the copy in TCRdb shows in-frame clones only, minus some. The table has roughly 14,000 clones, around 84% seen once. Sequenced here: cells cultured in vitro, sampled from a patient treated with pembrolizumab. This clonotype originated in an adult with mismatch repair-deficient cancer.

CDR3 residues: CASSFSNEQYF. CDR3 in DNA: TGTGCCAGCAGTTTTTCCAACGAGCAGTACTTC. The rearrangement uses TRBV27 and TRBJ2-7, with D uncertain. The CDR3 is made up of 11 amino acids. Germline V gene data show CDR1 as MNHEY and CDR2 as SMNVEV (reference sequence). The V end was cut by 3 bases, the J end by 5 bases, with 5 bases between.